This entry is about one T cell receptor beta chain. The germline CDR1 and CDR2 sequences are MDHEN and SYDVKM. Trimming at V came to 6 bases and at J to 7 bases, leaving 4 bases not matched to a gene. This CDR3 spans 13 amino acids. These data originate in a study of blood T cell repertoires in COVID-19. Study at large: The origin of the acute and convalescent COVID-19 samples was the United States, Italy and Spain. From T cells, B-cell-depleted T cells, or PBMCs came the material, which was cDNA or gDNA.

Using immunoSEQ multiplex PCR, the repertoire was profiled, and TCRdb retains in-frame clones only, with some absent. The profile shows around 100,000 clones, around 91% of them singletons. The sequenced sample consisted of peripheral blood. The receptor was derived from a woman of 80 years or more with acute or convalescent COVID-19. The rearrangement links TRBV28 to TRBJ2-7, with TRBD1 matching 12 bases. CDR3 residues: CASRGQGAAEQYF. The CDR3 DNA is TGTGCCAGCAGGGGACAGGGGGCAGCTGAGCAGTACTTC.